The source of this TCR beta chain is a study of T-cell memory formation after mild COVID-19. Study-wide context: TCR clusters were mostly confined to one donor each.

The germline V gene has CDR1 LNHDA and CDR2 SQIVND (reference sequence). The V gene end was trimmed by 4 bases and the J gene end by 2 bases; junction bases not matched to a gene: 6. This CDR3 has 17 amino acids. General study results and limits: Of the contracting clones, CD4+ ones lay mainly in CM and EM, and CD8+ ones in EMRA. Cross-reactive memory seemingly joined, as some responding clones were found in pre-infection memory.

The table lists this clonotype with many counts. Its specificity is unknown. TCRdb recomputed calls from the 5' RACE reads with MiXCR, one row per CDR3 protein. Among about 400,000 distinct CDR3 sequences listed, approximately 16% were seen once. The source material was PBMCs or a T cell subset sorted from them (not recorded which). The chain is built from TRBV19 and TRBJ2-5; 14 bases match TRBD2. This clonotype was sampled from a man between 18 and 35 years old who had mild COVID-19 (a few samples of this study predate the infection). Cell type and time point are not known. CDR3 nucleotide sequence: TGTGCCAGTAGTAGGGGACTAGCGGGGGCTATGCAAGAGACCCAGTACTTC. Amino acid sequence: CASSRGLAGAMQETQYF.